Presented here are 14 T cell receptor beta chains from one specimen sequenced in a study of cytomegalovirus exposure and HLA in healthy donors. Some clones are missing from TCRdb's copy, which holds only in-frame ones; the method was immunoSEQ multiplex PCR. The data contain about 110,000 clones, about nine tenths of them singletons. The specimen sequenced was PBMCs. The receptors shown here come from a woman under 30 in good health and CMV-seronegative.

This clone has more than one count but fewer than ten. The genes are TRBV27 and TRBJ1-2; D possibly corresponds to TRBD1 (5 bases). Germline CDR1 reads MNHEY; CDR2 reads SMNVEV (reference sequence). V was clipped by 5 bases and J by 4 bases, with 17 bases between them. The CDR3 sequence is 15 residues long. Written as DNA, the CDR3 is TGTGCCAGCAGTCCTCAGGGAAGTGCTGGCTATGGCTACACCTTC. As protein: CASSPQGSAGYGYTF.

J is TRBJ2-1 and V is TRBV14, with D unclear. CDR3 size: 16 residues. Trimming took 2 bases from V and 0 from J, leaving 11 bases between them. Germline CDR1 and CDR2: SGHDN and FVKESK. The CDR3 loop reads CASSQPTRFSYNEQFF. CDR3 in DNA: TGTGCCAGCAGCCAACCCACTCGATTCTCCTACAATGAGCAGTTCTTC.

The chain employs TRBV2 and TRBJ2-3, with TRBD2 matching over 10 bases. In germline, CDR1 is SNHLY, CDR2 FYNNEI. The CDR3 is 15 amino acids. V lost 8 bases to trimming and J lost 3 bases; unmatched junction nucleotides: 8. The CDR3 sequence is CASLPLAGETDTQYF. The CDR3 DNA reads as TGTGCCAGCCTCCCCCTAGCGGGGGAAACAGATACGCAGTATTTT.

The chain links TRBV5-1 to TRBJ1-2, with 12 bases identical to TRBD1. V gave up 1 base and J gave up 4 bases; unmatched junction bases: 2. Germline CDR1 is SGHRS and CDR2 is YFSETQ. The CDR3 covers 15 residues. The CDR3 sequence: CASSLKGQGAYGYTF. The CDR3 DNA sequence: TGCGCCAGCAGCTTGAAGGGACAGGGGGCCTATGGCTACACCTTC.

This clone was seen a single time. This chain connects TRBV5-1 to TRBJ2-7; 9 nucleotides align to TRBD1. The junction had 20 bases not matched to a gene; V was cut back by 4 bases and J by 6 bases. Per the germline V gene, CDR1 is SGHRS and CDR2 is YFSETQ. The CDR3 is 18 amino acids. CDR3 sequence (DNA): TGCGCCAGCAGCCAGGGTGGTCGGGCAGGGACAGGGTTTATCGAGCAGTACTTC. Protein product: CASSQGGRAGTGFIEQYF.

In this sample, this clone turned up a few times. J is TRBJ1-2 and V is TRBV9; 8 positions agree with TRBD1. Losses at the gene ends were 4 bases for V and 6 bases for J; bases not matched to a gene: 5. Germline V gives CDR1 SGDLS, CDR2 YYNGEE. The CDR3 runs 13 residues. This CDR3 reads CASSPRQGNGYTF. In DNA, the CDR3 is TGTGCCAGCAGCCCAAGACAGGGGAATGGCTACACCTTC.

V usage is TRBV5-1 and J usage is TRBJ1-4, with unresolved D. The CDR3 is 16 residues long. V was trimmed by 0 bases and J by 0 bases, leaving 9 bases between them. The V gene's germline CDR1 is SGHRS and CDR2 YFSETQ. DNA for the CDR3: TGCGCCAGCAGCTTGGGTGGCAGTGCAACTAATGAAAAACTGTTTTTT. Translation: CASSLGGSATNEKLFF.

This chain links TRBV29-1 with TRBJ2-1; 10 nucleotides agree with TRBD2. This CDR3 contains 14 residues. Looked up from germline, CDR1 is SQVTM and CDR2 is ANQGSEA. V shed 8 bases and J 6 bases; nucleotides not matched to a gene: 10. In DNA form, the CDR3 reads TGCAGCTCTACAACTAGCGGGGATCTCAATGAGCAGTTCTTC. Protein: CSSTTSGDLNEQFF.

V usage is TRBV6-5 and J usage is TRBJ2-3; D is possibly TRBD1 (6 bases). The germline V and J ends were trimmed by 5 bases and 1 base, with 13 bases remaining between them. Germline-derived CDR1 and CDR2 are MNHEY and SVGAGI. The length of the CDR3 is 15 residues. CDR3 in DNA: TGTGCCAGCAGTCACAGGGTAGTCGGCACAGATACGCAGTATTTT. Translated: CASSHRVVGTDTQYF.

The genes are TRBV7-2 and TRBJ2-7; 7 bases agree with TRBD2. V lost 2 bases, J lost 4 bases, and 8 bases stayed unmatched. Germline-derived CDR1 and CDR2 are SGHTA and FQGNSA. This CDR3 region has 15 residues. The DNA for the CDR3 is TGTGCCAGCAGCTTACGACTAGCAGAGGGTTACGAGCAGTACTTC. Protein: CASSLRLAEGYEQYF.

The chain employs TRBV7-3 and TRBJ2-1; 13 bases are shared with TRBD2. Trimming cost V 0 bases and J 4 bases; bases outside gene matches: 3. This CDR3 comprises 17 residues. CDR1 is SGHTA and CDR2 is FQGTGA in the germline V gene. The CDR3 nucleotides read TGTGCCAGCAGCTTAACCCGGACTAGCGGGGGATACAATGAGCAGTTCTTC. It is translated as CASSLTRTSGGYNEQFF.

The V gene is TRBV7-2, the J gene TRBJ2-2, with TRBD2 matching over 12 bases. The CDR3 is 17 residues long. Germline CDR1 is SGHTA and CDR2 is FQGNSA. After removal of 8 bases from V and 2 bases from J, the junction contained 9 bases not matched to a gene. This CDR3 is CASGPSSGRANTGELFF. As DNA, the CDR3 is TGTGCCAGCGGACCTTCTAGCGGGAGGGCTAACACCGGGGAGCTGTTTTTT.

J is TRBJ1-2 and V is TRBV6-6, with 9 bases fitting TRBD1. CDR1 is MNHNY, CDR2 SVGAGI, per germline (reference sequence). The CDR3 sequence is 15 residues long. V trimming: 4 bases; J trimming: 3 bases; junction bases outside the gene matches: 6. The CDR3 region has the DNA TGTGCCAGCAGTTTTGGACAGGGGCTCGACTATGGCTACACCTTC. This sequence encodes CASSFGQGLDYGYTF.

V is TRBV4-1 and J is TRBJ1-2; 7 positions agree with TRBD1. CDR3 size: 16 residues. The junction had 12 bases not matched to a gene; V was cut back by 7 bases and J by 1 base. Germline V gives CDR1 MGHRA, CDR2 YSYEKL. CDR3 region: CASNPETGNNNYGYTF. CDR3 DNA sequence: TGCGCCAGCAACCCCGAGACAGGGAATAATAACTATGGCTACACCTTC.